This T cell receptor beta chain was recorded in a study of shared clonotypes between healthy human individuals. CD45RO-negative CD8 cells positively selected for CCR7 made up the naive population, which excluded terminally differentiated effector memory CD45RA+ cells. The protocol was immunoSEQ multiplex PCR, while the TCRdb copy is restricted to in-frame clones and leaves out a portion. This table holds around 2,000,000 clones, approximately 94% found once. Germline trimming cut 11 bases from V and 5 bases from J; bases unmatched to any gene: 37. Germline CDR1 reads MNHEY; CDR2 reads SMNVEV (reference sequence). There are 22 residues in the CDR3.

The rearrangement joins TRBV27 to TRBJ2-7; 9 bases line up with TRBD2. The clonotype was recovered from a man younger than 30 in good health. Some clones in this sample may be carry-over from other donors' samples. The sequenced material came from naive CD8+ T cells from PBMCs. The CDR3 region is CAPAVWEGRPAFPSGRPHEQYF. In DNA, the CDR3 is TGTGCCCCAGCAGTTTGGGAGGGCAGACCCGCGTTCCCCAGCGGGAGGCCCCACGAGCAGTACTTC.